These T cell receptor beta chains were read from a single sample in a study of blood T cell repertoires in COVID-19. Clones were sequenced by immunoSEQ multiplex PCR, and TCRdb holds only the in-frame ones, with some missing. Among 130,000 to 150,000 clones listed, 70% to 85% were seen once. The sample comprised PBMCs or T cells enriched from blood (not recorded which). The receptors derive from a man in his fifties or sixties who had recovered from COVID-19. Each CDR3 is given with its conserved first and last residue. D genes are given only for firm matches. Not every row has a clone size; where given, it reads once, few, many or a size class.

NA	TRBV7-9	TRBD2	TRBJ2-5	TGTGCCAGCAGCCCTCGCAGACTAGCCCTAGAGACCCAGTACTTC	CASSPRRLALETQYF
NA	TRBV5-1	NA	TRBJ1-2	TGCGCCAGCAGCTTGGAGTCAGGGTCCTATGGCTACACCTTC	CASSLESGSYGYTF
NA	TRBV28	NA	TRBJ1-2	TGTGCCAGCAGTTCGGACTATGGCTACACCTTC	CASSSDYGYTF
NA	TRBV7-3	NA	TRBJ1-2	TGTGCCAGCATCCCCCCCTCGGGCAGGGGTCCCATTGGTGGCTACACCTTC	CASIPPSGRGPIGGYTF
NA	TRBV18	TRBD1	TRBJ2-1	TGTGCCAGCCTAACAGGGGGCAAGTCCTACAATGAGCAGTTCTTC	CASLTGGKSYNEQFF
NA	TRBV19	NA	TRBJ2-5	TGTGCCAGTAGGGGGGGACTGGCTACGGAGACCCAGTACTTC	CASRGGLATETQYF
NA	TRBV2	TRBD1	TRBJ2-3	TGTGCCAGCAGGGTTTGGACAGGGGGCGTCGCAGATACGCAGTATTTT	CASRVWTGGVADTQYF
NA	TRBV11-3	TRBD1	TRBJ2-7	TGTGCCAGCAGCTTAGATCACAGGGGGCCCGACGAGCAGTACTTC	CASSLDHRGPDEQYF
NA	TRBV6-5	TRBD1	TRBJ2-7	TGTGCCAGCAGTTCACTGCCGGGACAGGGTCTCCCCGAGCAGTACTTC	CASSSLPGQGLPEQYF
NA	TRBV6-5	NA	TRBJ2-3	TGTGCCAGCAGGGGGCCGAGTGGGGCCACAGATACGCAGTATTTT	CASRGPSGATDTQYF
NA	TRBV19	NA	TRBJ1-5	TGTGCCAGTACCTGGGACATGTATAGCAATCAGCCCCAGCATTTT	CASTWDMYSNQPQHF
NA	TRBV11-3	NA	TRBJ2-7	TGTGCCAGCGAGCAGGCCATTTACGAGCAGTACTTC	CASEQAIYEQYF
NA	TRBV5-6	TRBD1	TRBJ2-7	TGTGCCAGCAGCTTGTGGGACAGTCTCCCCTACGAGCAGTACTTC	CASSLWDSLPYEQYF
NA	TRBV7-9	TRBD1	TRBJ1-5	TGTGCCAGCAGCGCCGGGACAGGGCTCCCGTTGTGGCATTTT	CASSAGTGLPLWHF
NA	TRBV7-9	NA	TRBJ1-2	TGTGCCAGCAGCTTAGCGCACCGGGGTGGGGATGGCTACACCTTC	CASSLAHRGGDGYTF
NA	TRBV5-5	NA	TRBJ2-7	TGTGCCAGCAGCTTGGCCAGGGGCCAGGGCCCTGACTTCGAGCAGTACTTC	CASSLARGQGPDFEQYF
NA	TRBV4-3	NA	TRBJ1-1	TGCGCCAGCAGCCAAGATGGCAGGAACACTGAAGCTTTCTTT	CASSQDGRNTEAFF
once	TRBV28	NA	TRBJ1-4	TGTGCCAGCACCACGAGGGGGGGTGAAAAACTGTTTTTT	CASTTRGGEKLFF
once	TRBV16	NA	TRBJ1-5	TGTGCCAGCAGCGACCAAATTACAGTTAATCAGCCCCAGCATTTT	CASSDQITVNQPQHF
NA	TRBV5-5	TRBD1	TRBJ2-7	TGTGCCAGCAGCGTGAGACAGGGTGCCTACGAGCAGTACTTC	CASSVRQGAYEQYF
NA	TRBV7-8	NA	TRBJ1-5	TGTGCCAGCAGCTTAGCGTGGGGAGATAGCAATCAGCCCCAGCATTTT	CASSLAWGDSNQPQHF
NA	TRBV5-6	NA	TRBJ1-3	TGTGCCAGCAGCTTGTTGGTGAGCTCTGGAAACACCATATATTTT	CASSLLVSSGNTIYF
NA	TRBV4-1	NA	TRBJ2-1	TGCGCCAGCAGCCAAGGGGCCGGGACTGGGAGGTACAATGAGCAGTTCTTC	CASSQGAGTGRYNEQFF
NA	TRBV11-1	NA	TRBJ1-2	TGTGCCAGCAGCTTAGCAGGGGTGTATGGCTACACCTTC	CASSLAGVYGYTF
once	TRBV4-3	TRBD2	TRBJ2-3	TGCGCCAGCAGCCAGGGGATTAGCGGGGGGGCCGGCACAGATACGCAGTATTTT	CASSQGISGGAGTDTQYF
NA	TRBV11-2	TRBD2	TRBJ2-1	TGTGCCAGCAGCTTAGGGCGGGGGGCCCGCACGGGGCAGTTCTTC	CASSLGRGARTGQFF
NA	TRBV5-6	TRBD1	TRBJ1-5	TGTGCCAGCAGCTCGGACAGGGCTACCAATCAGCCCCAGCATTTT	CASSSDRATNQPQHF
few	TRBV2	TRBD1	TRBJ2-7	TGTGCCAGCAGCGCGACAGGGATCGAGCAGTACTTC	CASSATGIEQYF
NA	TRBV28	TRBD2	TRBJ2-7	TGTGCCAGCACCCTATACCCTAGCGGGGGGACTGTTTCCTACGAGCAGTACTTC	CASTLYPSGGTVSYEQYF
NA	TRBV6-5	TRBD1	TRBJ1-5	TGTGCCAGCAGGCCGACAGGGGCTAGCAATCAGCCCCAGCATTTT	CASRPTGASNQPQHF
NA	TRBV19	NA	TRBJ1-6	TGTGCCAGTAGTATGATACAGGGATCCTCACCCCTCCACTTT	CASSMIQGSSPLHF
few	TRBV25-1	NA	TRBJ2-2	TGTGCCAGCAGACCAGGGAGGATCGGGGAGCTGTTTTTT	CASRPGRIGELFF
NA	TRBV30	NA	TRBJ1-1	TGTGCCTGGAGTCTGGACAGCCTAACCTTTCCGGGAACTGAAGCTTTCTTT	CAWSLDSLTFPGTEAFF
NA	TRBV7-3	TRBD1	TRBJ1-1	TGTGCCAGCAGCTTAGACGACAGGGGAAACACTGAAGCTTTCTTT	CASSLDDRGNTEAFF
NA	TRBV5-1	TRBD2	TRBJ2-2	TGCGCCAGCAGCTTGGAGCGCCTAGCGGGGGACGCCGGGGAGCTGTTTTTT	CASSLERLAGDAGELFF
NA	TRBV9	NA	TRBJ1-1	TGTGCCAGCAGCGTAGGTTCAGGGGTAACTGAAGCTTTCTTT	CASSVGSGVTEAFF
NA	TRBV5-1	TRBD2	TRBJ2-5	TGCGCCAGCAGCTCGAGCGGGGGGGCCGAGGAGACCCAGTACTTC	CASSSSGGAEETQYF
NA	TRBV18	TRBD1	TRBJ1-5	TGTGCCAGCTCACAAGGACAGGATCAGCCCCAGCATTTT	CASSQGQDQPQHF
NA	TRBV9	NA	TRBJ2-1	TGTGCCAGCAGCGTAGGTTGGCAGCGTGGCCACAATGAGCAGTTCTTC	CASSVGWQRGHNEQFF
NA	TRBV7-9	NA	TRBJ1-5	TGTGCCAGCAGCTTAGAAGACAGTTGGCAGCCCCAGCATTTT	CASSLEDSWQPQHF
NA	TRBV11-2	TRBD1	TRBJ2-1	TGTGCCAGCAGCCTAATGACAGGGAGTTACAATGAGCAGTTCTTC	CASSLMTGSYNEQFF
NA	TRBV5-1	NA	TRBJ2-5	TGCGCCAGCAGCTTGGCCCAACAAGAGACCCAGTACTTC	CASSLAQQETQYF
NA	TRBV29-1	NA	TRBJ1-1	TGCAGCGTTAGGCCAGACTCGCGGGGGCGAAGAACTGAAGCTTTCTTT	CSVRPDSRGRRTEAFF
NA	TRBV6-2/TRBV6-3	TRBD2	TRBJ2-1	TGTGCCAGCAGTCTAGCGGGGGGGCTTTACAATGAGCAGTTCTTC	CASSLAGGLYNEQFF
once	TRBV11-3	NA	TRBJ2-5	TGTGCCAGCAGCTTCGGGAGTAAAGACCAAGAGACCCAGTACTTC	CASSFGSKDQETQYF
few	TRBV28	TRBD1	TRBJ1-5	TGTGCCAGCAGTTTAGGACAGGGTTCGGGTCAGCCCCAGCATTTT	CASSLGQGSGQPQHF